The rows below give T cell receptor beta chains drawn from one sample of a study of blood T cell repertoires in COVID-19. Data came from immunoSEQ multiplex PCR; TCRdb stores just in-frame clones and leaves some out. The repertoire holds more than 100,000 clones, with roughly 80% as singletons. The sample taken for sequencing was peripheral blood. The receptors were gathered from a woman in her 50s with acute or convalescent COVID-19. Each CDR3 is given with its conserved first and last residue. A D gene is named only where the DNA matches it firmly. The size of a clone is reported for some rows only, either as once, few or many, or as a class for expanded clones.

>13|TRBJ2-1|.|.|TRBV19
TGTGCCAGTAGGCATACAGATACCAATGAGCAGTTCTTC
CASRHTDTNEQFF
>13|TRBJ1-4|.|.|TRBV5-1
TGCGCCAGCAGCTTCGAGGGTAATGAAAAACTGTTTTTT
CASSFEGNEKLFF
>17|TRBJ1-1|once|TRBD1|TRBV27
TGTGCCAGCAGTTTACGGCTTGGGACAGGGAGTGGCACTGAAGCTTTCTTT
CASSLRLGTGSGTEAFF
>11|TRBJ1-5|.|.|TRBV6-1
TGTGCCAGCAGTGAGGCCCAGCCCCAGCATTTT
CASSEAQPQHF
>12|TRBJ1-1|.|.|TRBV2
TGTGCCAGCAGCCGAGGGGGGGCTGAAGCTTTCTTT
CASSRGGAEAFF
>16|TRBJ2-1|.|.|TRBV27
TGTGCCAGCAGTTTTGCAGTAGGGGTCAGCTACAATGAGCAGTTCTTC
CASSFAVGVSYNEQFF
>19|TRBJ1-5|.|TRBD1|TRBV18
TGTGCCAGCTCACGCGGGCGGACAGGGAAAATTGGGAGCAATCAGCCCCAGCATTTT
CASSRGRTGKIGSNQPQHF
>15|TRBJ1-2|.|TRBD1|TRBV6-5
TGTGCCAGCAGCCCATGGACAGGGGTTGGATATGGCTACACCTTC
CASSPWTGVGYGYTF
>13|TRBJ1-4|.|.|TRBV11-2
TGTGCCAGCAGCCGCGGGGGTTGGGAAAAACTGTTTTTT
CASSRGGWEKLFF
>17|TRBJ2-7|once|TRBD1|TRBV6-1
TGTGCCAGCAGTGAAGGTAGAGGGGCAGGGGGTAAGGACGAGCAGTACTTC
CASSEGRGAGGKDEQYF
>15|TRBJ1-1|few|.|TRBV7-2
TGTGCCAGCAGCTTAGTAGTGAGGAGGGTCACTGAAGCTTTCTTT
CASSLVVRRVTEAFF
>15|TRBJ2-7|few|.|TRBV19
TGTGCCAGTAGCCCCGCCACAGTGGTGGGAGGCGAGCAGTACTTC
CASSPATVVGGEQYF
>14|TRBJ1-2|once|.|TRBV5-1
TGCGCCAGCAGCTTGACGTCCAAGAGCGATGGCTACACCTTC
CASSLTSKSDGYTF
>13|TRBJ1-1|.|TRBD1|TRBV28
TGTGCCAGCAGTACTACAGGGGGCACTGAAGCTTTCTTT
CASSTTGGTEAFF
>15|TRBJ1-2|.|.|TRBV21-1
TGTGCCAGCAGCAAAGGGGGACAGGGGGCGGGCGGCTACACCTTC
CASSKGGQGAGGYTF
>15|TRBJ1-4|once|TRBD1|TRBV6-5
TGTGCCAGCAGACCGGACAAGACAGGGCATGAAAAACTGTTTTTT
CASRPDKTGHEKLFF
>13|TRBJ1-2|.|.|TRBV5-6
TGTGCCAGCAGCCCCGGGGGGGCACGTGGCTACACCTTC
CASSPGGARGYTF
>14|TRBJ1-4|.|.|TRBV6-1
TGTGCCAGCAGTGAAACCTATAGAGGAGAAAAACTGTTTTTT
CASSETYRGEKLFF
>15|TRBJ2-7|.|TRBD1|TRBV28
TGTGCCAGCAGTTATACAGGGGGACTTACCTACGAGCAGTACTTC
CASSYTGGLTYEQYF
>20|TRBJ2-7|.|TRBD1|TRBV6-1
TGTGCCAGCAGTGAATCCATTCCTGGACAGGGAATAGGGGGCTCCTACGAGCAGTACTTC
CASSESIPGQGIGGSYEQYF